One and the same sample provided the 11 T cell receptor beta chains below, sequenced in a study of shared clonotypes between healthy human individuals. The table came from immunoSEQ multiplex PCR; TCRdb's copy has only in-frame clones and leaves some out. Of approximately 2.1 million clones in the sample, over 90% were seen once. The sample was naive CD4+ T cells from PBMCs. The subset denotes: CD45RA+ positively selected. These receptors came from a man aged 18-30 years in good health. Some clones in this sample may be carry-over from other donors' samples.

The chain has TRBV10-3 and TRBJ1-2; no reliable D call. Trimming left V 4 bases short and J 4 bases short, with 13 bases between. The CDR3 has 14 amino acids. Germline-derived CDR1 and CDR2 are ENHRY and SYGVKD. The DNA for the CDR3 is TGTGCCATCAGTGGGAGGGCGGCTGCCTATGGCTACACCTTC. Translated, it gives CAISGRAAAYGYTF.

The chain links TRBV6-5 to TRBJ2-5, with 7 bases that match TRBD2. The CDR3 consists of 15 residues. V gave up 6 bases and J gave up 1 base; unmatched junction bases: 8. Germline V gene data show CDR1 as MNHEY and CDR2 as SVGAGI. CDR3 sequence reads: CASRSTSVGQETQYF. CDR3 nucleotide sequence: TGTGCCAGCAGGTCCACTAGCGTAGGCCAAGAGACCCAGTACTTC.

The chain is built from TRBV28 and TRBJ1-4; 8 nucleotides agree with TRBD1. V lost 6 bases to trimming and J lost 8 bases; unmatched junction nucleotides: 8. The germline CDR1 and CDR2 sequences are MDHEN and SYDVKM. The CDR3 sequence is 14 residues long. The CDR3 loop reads CASSSTGEGEKLFF. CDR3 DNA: TGTGCCAGCAGCTCGACAGGGGAAGGAGAAAAACTGTTTTTT.

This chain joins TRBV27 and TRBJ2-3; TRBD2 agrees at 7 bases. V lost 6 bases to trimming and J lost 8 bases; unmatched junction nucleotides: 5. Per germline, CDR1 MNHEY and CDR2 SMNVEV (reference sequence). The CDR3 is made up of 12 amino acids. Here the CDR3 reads CASSSGGSTQYF. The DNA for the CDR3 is TGTGCCAGCAGCTCCGGGGGGAGTACGCAGTATTTT.

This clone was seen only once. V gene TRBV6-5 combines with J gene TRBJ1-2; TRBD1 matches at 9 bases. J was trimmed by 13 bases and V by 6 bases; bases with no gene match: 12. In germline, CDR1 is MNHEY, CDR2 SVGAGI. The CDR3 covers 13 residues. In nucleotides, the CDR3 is TGTGCCAGCAGGCGCGGGACAGGGCGAGTACTCACCTTC. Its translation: CASRRGTGRVLTF.

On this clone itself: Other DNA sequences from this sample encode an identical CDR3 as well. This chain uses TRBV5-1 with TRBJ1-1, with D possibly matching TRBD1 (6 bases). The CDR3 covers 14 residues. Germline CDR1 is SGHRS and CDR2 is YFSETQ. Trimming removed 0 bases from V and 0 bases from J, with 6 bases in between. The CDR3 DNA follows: TGCGCCAGCAGCTTGGGGACAGTGAACACTGAAGCTTTCTTT. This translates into CASSLGTVNTEAFF.

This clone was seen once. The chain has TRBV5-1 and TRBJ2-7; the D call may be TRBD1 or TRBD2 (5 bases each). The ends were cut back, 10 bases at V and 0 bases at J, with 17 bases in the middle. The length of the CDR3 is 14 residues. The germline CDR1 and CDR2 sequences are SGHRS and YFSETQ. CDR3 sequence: CASRGRVSSYEQYF. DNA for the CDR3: TGCGCCTCGAGGGGTCGGGTAAGCTCCTACGAGCAGTACTTC.

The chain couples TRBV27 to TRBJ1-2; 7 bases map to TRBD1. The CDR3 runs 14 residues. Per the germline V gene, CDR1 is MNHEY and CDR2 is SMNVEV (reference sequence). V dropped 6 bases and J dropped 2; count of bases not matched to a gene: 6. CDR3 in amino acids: CASSPMTGNYGYTF. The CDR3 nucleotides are TGTGCCAGCAGCCCAATGACAGGGAACTATGGCTACACCTTC.

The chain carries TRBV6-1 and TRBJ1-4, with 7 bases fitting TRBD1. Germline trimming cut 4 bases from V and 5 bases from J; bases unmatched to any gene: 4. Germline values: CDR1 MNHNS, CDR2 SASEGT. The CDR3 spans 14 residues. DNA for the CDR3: TGTGCCAGCAGTGCAAGGGGGCAGAATGAAAAACTGTTTTTT. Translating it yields CASSARGQNEKLFF.

The CDR3 coding sequence is TGTGCCAGCAGTTACTCGAACAGCTATAACTATGGCTACACCTTC. Encoded protein: CASSYSNSYNYGYTF. This chain joins TRBV6-5 and TRBJ1-2; D gene uncertain. This CDR3 has 15 amino acids. CDR1 and CDR2 (germline): MNHEY, SVGAGI. Trimming took 0 bases from V and 1 from J, leaving 9 bases between them.

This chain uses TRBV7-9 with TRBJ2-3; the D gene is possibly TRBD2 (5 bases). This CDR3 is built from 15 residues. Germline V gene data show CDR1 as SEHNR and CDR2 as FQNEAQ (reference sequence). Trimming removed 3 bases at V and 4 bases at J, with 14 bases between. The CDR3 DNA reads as TGTGCCAGCAGCTTGGGGAGACTGGACGCAGATACGCAGTATTTT. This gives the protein CASSLGRLDADTQYF.